This T cell receptor (beta chain) is from a study of somatic mutations in cytotoxic T cells in rheumatoid arthritis. Study summary: Using a FACSAria II or Sony SH800, a portion of the V beta antibody-stained T-cell populations were flow-sorted at nearly 100% purity, and among those populations were V beta1+ cells that were then sequenced for TCRB.

Whole-study findings and limits: No correction for multiple comparisons was applied to the slight TRBV07 underrepresentation in rheumatoid arthritis patients. In about an eighth of the roughly 60 patients, the largest CD8+ clone exceeded 20% of CD8+ cells.

After CD4+ and CD8+ cells were isolated by positive magnetic bead selection, their purity was checked by flow cytometry. In the case of this clone: Antigen: not known.

Sequenced by immunoSEQ multiplex PCR; TCRdb stores in-frame clones only, minus some. There are some 29,000 clones in the sample; roughly 86% occur only once, and roughly 9.6% lies in the top ten. Germline values: CDR1 LNHNV, CDR2 YYDKDF (reference sequence). CDR3 length equals 17 residues. J lost 0 bases, V lost 4 bases, and 11 bases had no gene match. The TCR was taken from an adult with rheumatoid arthritis. The rearrangement links TRBV15 to TRBJ2-7; 8 nucleotides agree with TRBD2. Material for sequencing was CD8+ T cells sorted from blood. CDR3 sequence (DNA): TGTGCCACCAGCACCAGGGGTCGGCTAGCGGGCTCCTACGAGCAGTACTTC. Encoded protein: CATSTRGRLAGSYEQYF.